The clone carrying this T cell receptor beta chain was counted many times. Its antigen remains unknown. Diagnostic decisions used clinical symptoms, serum thyroxine and TRAb, thyroid ultrasound and orbital computed tomography. Fresh peripheral blood, 10 ml, yielded the PBMCs. TCR beta CDR3 sequences were amplified from RNA transcripts. Initially, a first-round RT-PCR of the TCR CDR3 employed the HTBI primer set. TCRdb reanalysed the multiplex PCR reads using MiXCR and keeps one entry per CDR3 protein. Here the sample spans under 600,000 distinct CDR3 sequences, about a sixth being singletons. The data are from a study of T cells in Graves' hyperthyroidism and ophthalmopathy. Broader study findings: The blood repertoire included most of the expanded thyroid clonotypes above 0.001. In validation, the model predicted ophthalmopathy. These predictions came a median about 6.2 months before onset.

This CDR3 is 13 amino acids long. Germline V lookup: CDR1 LGHDT, CDR2 YNNKEL (reference sequence). V lost 1 base and J 5 bases, leaving 8 bases between the germline ends. The chain employs TRBV3-1 and TRBJ1-1; no reliable D call. Sequencing used blood. The sequence came from a middle-aged woman with Graves' ophthalmopathy. CDR3 protein: CASSQGYRTEAFF. Written as DNA, the CDR3 is TGTGCCAGCAGCCAAGGGTATAGGACTGAAGCTTTCTTT.